A single sample is the source of the 2 T cell receptor beta chains below, sequenced in a study of cytomegalovirus exposure and HLA in healthy donors. PCR used 60 Vbeta primers and 13 Jbeta primers. Libraries were prepared by immunoSEQ multiplex PCR; TCRdb keeps only in-frame clonotypes and omits some of them. The sample comprises some 90,000 clones, around four fifths of which are singletons, and roughly 1.9% rests with the top ten. Input material: PBMCs. The source of these receptors is a boy aged 5 to 17 in good health and CMV-seronegative.

The sample holds one count of this clone. V and J are TRBV4-3 and TRBJ2-7; D is undetermined. Germline V gene sequence: CDR1 LGHNA, CDR2 YSLEER. This CDR3 comprises 16 residues. Trimming cost V 0 bases and J 7 bases, with 19 bases left between them. The CDR3: CASSQDFPRTTPEQYF. CDR3 coding DNA: TGCGCCAGCAGCCAAGATTTTCCCCGCACTACCCCTGAGCAGTACTTC.

The chain is built from TRBV5-1 and TRBJ1-2; 7 bases fit TRBD1. V lost 3 bases to trimming and J lost 6 bases; unmatched junction nucleotides: 5. This CDR3 has 13 residues. Germline assignment: CDR1 SGHRS and CDR2 YFSETQ. CDR3 in amino acids: CASSSSGTDGYTF. CDR3 in DNA: TGCGCCAGCAGCTCCTCCGGGACAGATGGCTACACCTTC.